This TCR beta chain was sequenced for a study of blood T cell repertoires in COVID-19. As for the study in general: From the United States, Italy and Spain came samples of acute and convalescent COVID-19.

The V and J ends lost 0 bases and 6 bases, in that order; junction bases with no gene match: 3. Germline CDR1 reads LNHDA; CDR2 reads SQIVND (reference sequence). This CDR3 is built from 14 residues. How the authors handled the data: Amplification with reference gene primers provided the estimates of nucleated cell counts. Profiled with immunoSEQ multiplex PCR; TCRdb holds only in-frame clones, not every one. From that table come the V and J calls and clone size; the DNA was used to work out D and trimming. This repertoire shows some 20,000 clones, 86% found once; its top ten account for about 15%. The rearrangement joins TRBV19 to TRBJ1-2; the match to TRBD1 covers 8 bases. The receptor's source is a man aged 70 or older with acute or convalescent COVID-19. The sequencing sample was made of peripheral blood. The chain's CDR3 is CASSIDGQGNGYTF. The CDR3 region has the DNA TGTGCCAGTAGTATAGATGGACAGGGAAATGGCTACACCTTC.